This T cell receptor beta chain stems from a study of spatial heterogeneity in lung cancer. Study-level points and caveats: It was found that expanded intratumoral alpha and beta TCR counts tracked tumor mutation counts.

This clonotype is medium-sized within its sample. Its cognate antigen is unknown. This beta chain lies outside the target of a library built for alpha chains; its clone size means little. This sample's time point: sample taken at primary tumor resection. Every cDNA TCR molecule received its own unique molecular identifier. Each CDR3 protein gets one entry after TCRdb re-called the 5' RACE reads with MiXCR. There are 2,500 to 3,000 distinct CDR3 sequences in the sample; roughly 6.5% occur only once, and just over 9% lies in the top ten. Germline loops: CDR1 SGHRS, CDR2 YFSETQ. The CDR3 contains 16 residues. V lost 2 bases to trimming and J lost 5 bases, with 17 bases between them.

The chain couples TRBV5-1 to TRBJ1-5; D is perhaps TRBD1 (6 bases). This receptor was obtained from a male donor with early-stage non-small cell lung cancer. Sequencing was performed on lung tumor tissue, taken at surgery. CDR3 amino acids: CASSFYPGQTDQPQHF. The CDR3 DNA is TGCGCCAGCAGCTTTTACCCAGGACAGACCGATCAGCCCCAGCATTTT.